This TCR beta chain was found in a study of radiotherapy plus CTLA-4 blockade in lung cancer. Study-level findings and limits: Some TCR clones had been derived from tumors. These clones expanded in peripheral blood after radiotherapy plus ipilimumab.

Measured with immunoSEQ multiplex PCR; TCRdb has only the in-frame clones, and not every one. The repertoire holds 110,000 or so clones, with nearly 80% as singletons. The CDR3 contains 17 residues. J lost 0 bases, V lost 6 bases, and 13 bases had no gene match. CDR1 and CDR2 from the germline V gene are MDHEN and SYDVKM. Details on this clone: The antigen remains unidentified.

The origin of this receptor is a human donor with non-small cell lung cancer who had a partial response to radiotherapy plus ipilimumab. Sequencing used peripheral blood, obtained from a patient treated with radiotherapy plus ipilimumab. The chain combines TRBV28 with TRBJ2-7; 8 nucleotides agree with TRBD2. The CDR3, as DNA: TGTGCCAGCAGCAGCCTAATGAGCGGGGGCACCTCCTACGAGCAGTACGTC. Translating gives CASSSLMSGGTSYEQYV.